This TCR beta chain originates from a study of blood T cells in healthy people across ages. Study outcomes and limitations: A greater number of naive CD4+ cells and higher diversity distinguished long-lived donors from aged donors. Donor CMV status was unknown, possibly confounding expanded clonotype changes.

CDR1 and CDR2 (germline): SGHDN, FVKESK. Trimming removed 4 bases at V and 7 bases at J, with 17 bases between. The CDR3 extends over 14 amino acids. This clonotype was observed a few times. The antigen is unknown. The authors ran a second PCR of about 6 to 11 cycles using a sample-barcoded 5' primer and a J-beta primer mix. One entry per CDR3 protein results from TCRdb running MiXCR on the 5' RACE reads. The profile shows some 1.5 million distinct CDR3 sequences, 28% of them singletons. Healthy Caucasian individuals from Russia aged roughly 6 to 90 served as donors. The chain is built from TRBV14 and TRBJ2-7; no clear D gene. Sequencing input: blood. This TCR came from a woman aged 25 to 39 in good health. In DNA form, the CDR3 reads TGTGCCAGCAGCCGGGTCTCTAAGGTAAAGGAGCAGTACTTC. Translated, it gives CASSRVSKVKEQYF.